Below, one T cell receptor (beta chain) is given with its context. The antigen remains undetermined. This record belongs to a study of PD-1 blockade in classical Hodgkin lymphoma. The CDR3 sequence is 17 residues long. Germline CDR1 and CDR2: SGHDN and FVKESK. J was trimmed by 5 bases and V by 0 bases; bases with no gene match: 10. Time point: cycle 4 day 1 (C4D1), after more than five weeks of nivolumab. All trial patients relapsed after autologous stem cell transplantation. General study findings and limits: Prior therapy or disease activity may underlie the repertoire differences, whose causes remain undefined. Researchers reported that CD4+ TCR diversity, though not CD8+, rose significantly by C4D1.

Sequencing was performed with immunoSEQ multiplex PCR; in TCRdb, only in-frame clones are kept and a portion is missing. The sample has about 24,000 clones, 81% seen once. This rearrangement joins TRBV14 to TRBJ2-1; the match to TRBD2 covers 7 bases. Sequenced material: peripheral blood mononuclear cells (PBMCs), taken before the fourth cycle of nivolumab. This sequence was found in a human donor with classical Hodgkin lymphoma. This chain's CDR3 is CASSQESWASGDNEQFF. CDR3 DNA sequence: TGTGCCAGCAGCCAAGAATCATGGGCTAGCGGTGACAATGAGCAGTTCTTC.